Described below is a single T cell receptor beta chain sequence and its context. The data originate from a study of blood T cell repertoires in COVID-19. Study details: Samples of COVID-19 (acute and convalescent) were obtained from the United States, Italy and Spain.

Authors' analysis steps: Amplified reference gene primers provided the basis for estimating nucleated cell counts. Profiled with immunoSEQ multiplex PCR; TCRdb holds only in-frame clones, not every one. The D gene and trimming were derived from the DNA, and the V and J assignments and clone size from that table. The sample has 150,000 or so clones, over 65% seen once. The length of the CDR3 is 15 residues. Germline CDR1 SNHLY, CDR2 FYNNEI. Between the trimmed V and J ends, which lost 2 bases and 0 bases, there was a span of 10 bases. Enrolled through a virtual design, the participants were between roughly 18 and 100 years of age and came from about two dozen US areas.

This receptor was identified in a woman aged 50 to 60 who had recovered from COVID-19. The chain joins TRBV2 to TRBJ1-1, with D perhaps matching TRBD1 (5 bases). Specimen: PBMCs or T cells enriched from blood (not recorded which). The DNA of the CDR3 is TGTGCCAGCAGTGAACCCAGGGTGGTGAACACTGAAGCTTTCTTT. It specifies CASSEPRVVNTEAFF.